Detailed here is one TCR beta chain. Its specific antigen is unknown. No much larger clone is present one base from it, and per-base qualities are unavailable. To sequence the TCRbeta CDR3 region, genomic DNA was isolated from the sorted cells. The immunoSEQ Assay was used to sequence the TCRbeta CDR3 regions. TCRdb mirrors the immuneACCESS table, restricted to in-frame sequences. Some clones are absent from its copies; in checked studies, under half trace to an unresolved V gene, and the reason for the others is unknown. The sample contains about 50,000 clones, almost 90% of them found a single time. The ten largest clones represent about 7% of the sample. This entry is derived from a study of OX40 agonist ivuxolimab in advanced cancers. About the study as a whole: The costimulatory receptor OX40 (CD134) was targeted by ivuxolimab, a fully human IgG2 agonistic monoclonal antibody. Intravenous ivuxolimab was administered to patients every 2 weeks at six dose levels: 0.01, 0.1, 0.3, 1.5, 3 and 10 mg/kg. The paper covers the monotherapy dose-escalation part of the phase I ivuxolimab trial, which included N = 52 patients. Partial responses occurred in three dose-escalation patients, of whom one had hepatocellular carcinoma and two had cutaneous melanoma. The purpose of peripheral TCRbeta sequencing was to test whether ivuxolimab changed TCR sequence diversity and led to clonal T-cell expansion. Among the approximately 50 dose-escalation patients, about 19 had hepatocellular carcinoma, 15 melanoma, 9 renal cell carcinoma and 9 head and neck cancer. The dose-escalation cohort was 82.7% male with a mean age of approximately 60 years, ranging from about 20 to 85. Patients were allowed to have had prior anti-PD-1, anti-PD-L1 or anti-CTLA-4 therapy, and approximately 37% of the dose-escalation patients had been treated with checkpoint inhibitors. Findings and caveats that apply to the study as a whole: After ivuxolimab, CD8+ T cells had more expanded clones than CD4+ T cells on average. Low levels of normalized T-cell clonal expansion were also seen in some nonresponding patients. Antigen specificity was not determined for the clonally expanded peripheral T cells. At doses from 0.1 to 3.0 mg/kg, clonal expansion was seen in both CD4+ and CD8+ blood T cells between baseline and week 6. In the 0.1-3.0 mg/kg groups, partial responders had among the lowest normalized peripheral clonal expansion, particularly in CD8+ T cells.

Patients with a history of autoimmune disease or receiving systemic immunosuppression were excluded from the trial. Peripheral blood for TCR sequencing was collected from all dose cohorts at baseline, on cycle 4 day 1, and on cycle 7 day 1. Samples were obtained from an open-label, multicenter, first-in-human phase I dose-escalation trial of ivuxolimab. Adults with locally advanced or metastatic melanoma, renal cell carcinoma, hepatocellular carcinoma or head and neck squamous cell carcinoma were enrolled in the trial. CD4+ and CD8+ T cells were sorted separately from peripheral blood before TCR sequencing. Material: CD4+ or CD8+ T cells sorted from blood, obtained in a trial of the OX40 agonist ivuxolimab. The clonotype originates from an adult with an advanced solid tumor such as melanoma, head and neck, liver or kidney cancer.

CDR3 region: CSAREETQYF. The nucleotide sequence reads as follows: TGCAGTGCTAGGGAAGAGACCCAGTACTTC. The rearranged segments are TRBV20-1 and TRBJ2-5, with an unclear D gene assignment. Per the germline V gene (reference sequence), DFQATT is the CDR1 and SNEGSKA is the CDR2. The CDR3 starts with the cysteine, ends with the phenylalanine, and has 10 residues. Left in the record is the CDR3 DNA by itself, 30 bases read in frame from the first base. V is cut by 3 bases and J by 3 bases, and the space between the germline ends is 2 bases.